The rows below give T cell receptor beta chains drawn from one sample of a study of T cell repertoires in cytomegalovirus infection. No antigen has been assigned to these receptors. TCRdb reprocessed the reads via MiXCR and lists one record per CDR3 protein. The table shows roughly 920,000 distinct CDR3 sequences, with 30% to 40% occurring only once. This specimen was cultured CD8+ T cells from PBMCs, taken from culture after CMV antigen stimulation. The receptor set was obtained from a human donor in good health (CMV status not recorded). Some clones in this sample may be carry-over from other donors' samples. The CDR3 runs from the conserved cysteine through the conserved F or W. Fields, in order: J gene, D gene, V gene, clone size, CDR3 protein, CDR3 DNA. A D gene is named only where the DNA matches it firmly. Only some rows state a clone size, as once, few, many or a class for expanded clones.

J: TRBJ2-1
D: NA
V: TRBV4-1
size: few
CDR3: CASSPSIGSDEQFF
DNA: TGCGCCAGCAGCCCCAGTATTGGGAGCGATGAGCAGTTCTTC

J: TRBJ1-1
D: NA
V: TRBV6-2/TRBV6-3
size: few
CDR3: CASSYSAVGEDTEAFF
DNA: TGTGCCAGCAGTTACTCCGCTGTGGGGGAAGACACTGAAGCTTTCTTT

J: TRBJ1-2
D: TRBD1
V: TRBV4-1
size: few
CDR3: CASRAGGLTVDGYTF
DNA: TGCGCCAGCAGAGCAGGGGGCCTAACGGTGGATGGCTACACCTTC

J: TRBJ2-3
D: TRBD2
V: TRBV7-8
size: many
CDR3: CASSRDSGGFTDTQYF
DNA: TGTGCCAGCAGCCGGGATAGCGGGGGCTTCACAGATACGCAGTATTTT

J: TRBJ1-1
D: TRBD1
V: TRBV12-5
size: NA
CDR3: CASGMTGGTEAFF
DNA: TGTGCTAGTGGTATGACAGGGGGCACTGAAGCTTTCTTT

J: TRBJ1-2
D: TRBD1
V: TRBV7-9
size: NA
CDR3: CASSPGQGAGGYTF
DNA: TGTGCCAGCAGCCCGGGACAGGGGGCTGGAGGCTACACCTTC

J: TRBJ2-1
D: NA
V: TRBV10-3
size: NA
CDR3: CAISYNNEQFF
DNA: TGTGCCATCAGTTATAATAATGAGCAGTTCTTC

J: TRBJ1-1
D: NA
V: TRBV28
size: NA
CDR3: CANRESGTEAFF
DNA: TGTGCCAACAGAGAATCGGGCACTGAAGCTTTCTTT

J: TRBJ2-7
D: TRBD2
V: TRBV7-9
size: NA
CDR3: CASSLGTSGESYEQYF
DNA: TGTGCCAGCAGCTTAGGGACTAGCGGGGAGTCCTACGAGCAGTACTTC

J: TRBJ2-1
D: NA
V: TRBV4-1
size: NA
CDR3: CASSLVGPQEQFF
DNA: TGCGCCAGCAGCCTAGTGGGACCCCAGGAGCAGTTCTTC

J: TRBJ1-5
D: NA
V: TRBV28
size: few
CDR3: CATSETAFYQPQHF
DNA: TGTGCCACCTCGGAAACAGCCTTTTATCAGCCCCAGCATTTT

J: TRBJ1-2
D: NA
V: TRBV7-9
size: NA
CDR3: CASSTRTLDHGYTF
DNA: TGTGCCAGCAGCACCCGGACATTGGATCATGGCTACACCTTC

J: TRBJ2-5
D: TRBD2
V: TRBV7-2
size: few
CDR3: CASSLGALRGGGAETQYF
DNA: TGTGCCAGCAGCTTAGGGGCCCTGAGGGGCGGGGGGGCCGAGACCCAGTACTTC

J: TRBJ2-2
D: TRBD2
V: TRBV7-2
size: few
CDR3: CASSPLAGITGELFF
DNA: TGTGCCAGCAGCCCCTTAGCGGGGATCACCGGGGAGCTGTTTTTT

J: TRBJ1-1
D: NA
V: TRBV10-3
size: NA
CDR3: CAISESRQAPMNTEAFF
DNA: TGTGCCATCAGTGAGTCGAGACAGGCCCCCATGAACACTGAAGCTTTCTTT

J: TRBJ1-1
D: NA
V: TRBV27
size: NA
CDR3: CASSSDSGAGTEAFF
DNA: TGTGCCAGCTCATCTGACTCAGGGGCGGGAACTGAAGCTTTCTTT

J: TRBJ2-7
D: TRBD1
V: TRBV12-3/TRBV12-4
size: many
CDR3: CASSFTGQGRRGYEQYF
DNA: TGTGCCAGCAGTTTCACGGGACAGGGAAGAAGGGGCTACGAGCAGTACTTC

J: TRBJ2-1
D: NA
V: TRBV7-7
size: few
CDR3: CASSLAPYVDYNEQFF
DNA: TGTGCTAGCAGCTTAGCCCCCTATGTGGACTACAATGAGCAGTTCTTC

J: TRBJ1-3
D: TRBD1
V: TRBV19
size: NA
CDR3: CASSFDRETAGNTIYF
DNA: TGTGCCAGTAGTTTTGACAGGGAAACGGCTGGAAACACCATATATTTT

J: TRBJ1-2
D: NA
V: TRBV27
size: once
CDR3: CASSFWTASGFNYGYTF
DNA: TGTGCCAGCAGTTTTTGGACAGCCTCGGGGTTTAACTATGGCTACACCTTC

J: TRBJ2-1
D: TRBD2
V: TRBV7-6
size: many
CDR3: CASSLAGAGAYNEQFF
DNA: TGTGCCAGCAGCTTAGCCGGAGCGGGGGCCTACAATGAGCAGTTCTTC

J: TRBJ2-1
D: NA
V: TRBV29-1
size: NA
CDR3: CSARGGDNEQFF
DNA: TGCAGCGCCAGGGGAGGAGACAATGAGCAGTTCTTC

J: TRBJ2-2
D: NA
V: TRBV4-1
size: NA
CDR3: CASSQGGGLTGELFF
DNA: TGCGCCAGCAGCCAAGGAGGGGGTCTCACCGGGGAGCTGTTTTTT

J: TRBJ1-1
D: NA
V: TRBV25-1
size: NA
CDR3: CASSPGVHTEAFF
DNA: TGTGCCAGCAGTCCAGGGGTTCACACTGAAGCTTTCTTT

J: TRBJ1-3
D: TRBD1
V: TRBV29-1
size: NA
CDR3: CSVEGVETGGTGNTIYF
DNA: TGCAGCGTTGAAGGTGTTGAGACAGGGGGTACGGGAAACACCATATATTTT

J: TRBJ1-5
D: NA
V: TRBV7-9
size: NA
CDR3: CASSLVQGQPQHF
DNA: TGTGCCAGCAGCTTAGTCCAGGGGCAGCCCCAGCATTTT

J: TRBJ2-7
D: TRBD2
V: TRBV10-3
size: few
CDR3: CAISPLAGVDISSYEQYF
DNA: TGTGCCATCAGTCCACTAGCGGGGGTGGATATTAGCTCCTACGAGCAGTACTTC

J: TRBJ2-3
D: NA
V: TRBV6-1
size: NA
CDR3: CASSEAKGSRTDTQYF
DNA: TGTGCCAGCAGTGAAGCCAAGGGATCACGCACAGATACGCAGTATTTT

J: TRBJ2-3
D: NA
V: TRBV12-3/TRBV12-4
size: NA
CDR3: CASSIRDTDTQYF
DNA: TGTGCCAGCAGTATCAGGGACACAGATACGCAGTATTTT

J: TRBJ2-6
D: NA
V: TRBV4-1
size: NA
CDR3: CASSQVLTSSGANVLTF
DNA: TGCGCCAGCAGCCAAGTACTCACCTCCTCTGGGGCCAACGTCCTGACTTTC

J: TRBJ2-1
D: NA
V: TRBV24-1
size: NA
CDR3: CATEMKSSAYNEQFF
DNA: TGTGCCACGGAAATGAAGTCGTCCGCCTACAATGAGCAGTTCTTC

J: TRBJ2-3
D: TRBD1
V: TRBV5-1
size: NA
CDR3: CASSLGTGGITDTQYF
DNA: TGCGCCAGCAGCCTAGGGACAGGGGGCATAACAGATACGCAGTATTTT

J: TRBJ2-3
D: NA
V: TRBV27
size: few
CDR3: CASRLGPDTQYF
DNA: TGTGCCAGCCGCCTAGGACCAGATACGCAGTATTTT

J: TRBJ1-2
D: NA
V: TRBV6-2/TRBV6-3
size: few
CDR3: CASSYRATGGDSGYTF
DNA: TGTGCCAGCAGTTATCGTGCTACGGGGGGCGATAGTGGCTACACCTTC

J: TRBJ2-2
D: NA
V: TRBV19
size: few
CDR3: CASSIPGELFF
DNA: TGTGCCAGTAGTATCCCCGGGGAGCTGTTTTTT

J: TRBJ2-4
D: NA
V: TRBV12-3/TRBV12-4
size: NA
CDR3: CASSWGSSFAKNIQYF
DNA: TGTGCCAGCAGTTGGGGAAGCTCTTTTGCCAAAAACATTCAGTACTTC

J: TRBJ2-3
D: NA
V: TRBV6-1
size: NA
CDR3: CASNAGPWPDTQYF
DNA: TGTGCCAGCAATGCGGGACCGTGGCCAGATACGCAGTATTTT